This T cell receptor beta chain was sequenced in a study of radiotherapy plus CTLA-4 blockade in lung cancer (dated by TCRdb to 2017 to 2018). About the full investigation: Objective responses occurred in roughly a sixth of enrolled patients, and over 30% achieved disease control.

Beyond this particular receptor, the publication reports: Increased serum interferon-beta after radiation, together with early dynamic changes in blood T cell clones, were reported to be the strongest predictors of response. After treatment with radiotherapy and ipilimumab, TCR clones that came from tumors expanded in the peripheral blood.

From the cysteine through the phenylalanine, the CDR3 covers 12 amino acids. CDR3 DNA only is kept here, 36 bases in frame from base 1. From a lookup of the germline V gene, CDR1 and CDR2 are ENHRY and SYGVKD. V loses 6 bases, J loses 1 base, and the germline ends lie 6 bases apart. As to this clone: The antigen it binds to is not known. Qualities for individual bases were not recorded, and no much larger clone is one base off.

In this study, focal radiation therapy paired with CTLA-4 blockade (ipilimumab) was tested in patients who had chemo-refractory metastatic non-small-cell lung cancer. The library came from the immunoSEQ multiplex PCR assay. Drawn from immuneACCESS, this table holds only the in-frame rearrangements with V and J called that TCRdb kept. Clones are partly lost; checked studies trace under half to an unresolved V gene and leave the rest unexplained. This sample gives 30,000 to 45,000 clones in total; roughly 72% of them show up just once. The top ten clonotypes cover roughly 10% of the sample. The material was peripheral blood, obtained from a patient treated with radiotherapy plus ipilimumab. The chain employs TRBV10-3 and TRBJ1-1; the D gene identity is not certain. This clonotype was obtained from a human donor with non-small cell lung cancer who had stable disease on radiotherapy plus ipilimumab. The CDR3 protein: CAISRQNTEAFF. The DNA is as follows: TGTGCCATCAGCAGGCAGAACACTGAAGCTTTCTTT.